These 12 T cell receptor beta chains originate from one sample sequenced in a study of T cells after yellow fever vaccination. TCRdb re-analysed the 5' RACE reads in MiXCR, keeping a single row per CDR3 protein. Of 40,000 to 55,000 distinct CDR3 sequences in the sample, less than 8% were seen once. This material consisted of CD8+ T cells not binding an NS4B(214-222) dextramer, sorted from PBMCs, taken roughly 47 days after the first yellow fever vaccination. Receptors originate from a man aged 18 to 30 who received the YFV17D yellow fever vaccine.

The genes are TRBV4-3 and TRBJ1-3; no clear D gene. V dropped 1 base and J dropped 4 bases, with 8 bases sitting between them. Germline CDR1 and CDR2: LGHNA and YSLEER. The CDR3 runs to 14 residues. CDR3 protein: CASSQVGVGNTIYF. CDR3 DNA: TGCGCCAGCAGCCAAGTCGGAGTAGGAAACACCATATATTTT.

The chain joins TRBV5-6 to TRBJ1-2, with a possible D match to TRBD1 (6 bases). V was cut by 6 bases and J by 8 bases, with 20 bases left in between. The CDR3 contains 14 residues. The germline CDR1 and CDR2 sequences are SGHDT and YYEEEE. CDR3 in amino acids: CASTSRTEWNGYTF. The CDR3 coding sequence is TGTGCCAGCACCTCGAGGACAGAGTGGAACGGCTACACCTTC. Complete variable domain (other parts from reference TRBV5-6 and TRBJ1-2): DAGVTQSPTHLIKTRGQQVTLRCSPKSGHDTVSWYQQALGQGPQFIFQYYEEEERQRGNFPDRFSGHQFPNYSSELNVNALLLGDSALYLCASTSRTEWNGYTFGSGTRLTVV.

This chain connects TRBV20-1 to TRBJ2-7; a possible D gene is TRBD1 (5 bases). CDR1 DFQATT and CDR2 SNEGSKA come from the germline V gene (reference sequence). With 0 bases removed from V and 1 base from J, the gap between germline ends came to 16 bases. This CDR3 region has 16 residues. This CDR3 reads CSARDEIRGLSYEQYF. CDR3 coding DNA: TGCAGTGCTAGAGATGAGATAAGGGGTTTATCCTACGAGCAGTACTTC.

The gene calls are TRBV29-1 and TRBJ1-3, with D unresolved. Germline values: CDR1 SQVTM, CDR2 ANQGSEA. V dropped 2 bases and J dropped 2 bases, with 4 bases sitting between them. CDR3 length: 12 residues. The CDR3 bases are TGCAGCGTTGAAACAGCTGGAAACACCATATATTTT. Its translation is CSVETAGNTIYF.

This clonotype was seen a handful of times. The CDR3 region is CASSDTDFRPQHF. Written as DNA, the CDR3 is TGTGCCAGCAGTGACACGGACTTTCGGCCCCAGCATTTT. J is TRBJ1-5 and V is TRBV6-2 or TRBV6-3; the D is unclear. V lost 5 bases and J lost 9, with 14 bases in between. CDR1 is MNHEY, CDR2 SVGEGT, per germline. CDR3 length: 13 amino acids.

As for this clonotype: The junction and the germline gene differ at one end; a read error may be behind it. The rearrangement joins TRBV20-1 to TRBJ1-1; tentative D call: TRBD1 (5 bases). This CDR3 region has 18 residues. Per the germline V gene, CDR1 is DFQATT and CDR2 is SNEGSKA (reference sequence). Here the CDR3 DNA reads TGCTGTGCTAGAGATACTCTGGTTAGTTCAGGGCTGAACACTGAAGCTTTCTTT. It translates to CCARDTLVSSGLNTEAFF.

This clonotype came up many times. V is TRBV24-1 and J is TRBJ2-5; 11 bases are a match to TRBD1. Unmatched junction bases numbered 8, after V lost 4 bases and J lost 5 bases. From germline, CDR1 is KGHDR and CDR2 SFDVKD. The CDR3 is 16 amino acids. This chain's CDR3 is CATSDPRTGGKETQYF. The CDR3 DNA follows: TGTGCCACCAGTGACCCCCGGACAGGGGGCAAGGAGACCCAGTACTTC.

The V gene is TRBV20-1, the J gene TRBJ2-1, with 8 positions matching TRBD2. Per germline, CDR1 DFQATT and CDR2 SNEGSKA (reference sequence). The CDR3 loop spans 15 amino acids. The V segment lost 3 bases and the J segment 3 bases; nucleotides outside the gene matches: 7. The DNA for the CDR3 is TGCAGTGCTAGGACGACTAGCGAAGGCTACAATGAGCAGTTCTTC. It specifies CSARTTSEGYNEQFF.

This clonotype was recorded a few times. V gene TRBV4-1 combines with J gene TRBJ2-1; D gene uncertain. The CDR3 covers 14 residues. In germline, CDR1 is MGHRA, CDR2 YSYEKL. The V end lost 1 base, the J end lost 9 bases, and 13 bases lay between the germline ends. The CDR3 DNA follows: TGCGCCAGCAGCCAAGGGCGACTGGGATCTGAGCAGTTCTTC. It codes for CASSQGRLGSEQFF.

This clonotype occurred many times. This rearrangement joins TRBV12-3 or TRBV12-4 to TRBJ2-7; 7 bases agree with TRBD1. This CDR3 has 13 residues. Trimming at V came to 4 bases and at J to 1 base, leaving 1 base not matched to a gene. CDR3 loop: CASSSTGSYEQYV. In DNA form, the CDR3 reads TGTGCCAGCAGTTCGACAGGGTCCTACGAGCAGTACGTC.

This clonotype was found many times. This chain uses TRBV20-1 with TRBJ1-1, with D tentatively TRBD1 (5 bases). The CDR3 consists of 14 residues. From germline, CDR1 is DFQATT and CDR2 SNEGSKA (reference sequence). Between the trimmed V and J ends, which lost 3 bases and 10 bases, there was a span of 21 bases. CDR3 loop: CSARGGEGSLVAFF. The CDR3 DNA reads TGCAGTGCTAGGGGGGGTGAGGGCTCCCTAGTAGCTTTCTTT.

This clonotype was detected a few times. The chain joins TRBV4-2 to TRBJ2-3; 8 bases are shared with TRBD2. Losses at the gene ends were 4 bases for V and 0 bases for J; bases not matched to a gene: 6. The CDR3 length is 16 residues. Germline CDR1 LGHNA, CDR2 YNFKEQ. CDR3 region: CASSPVLAGSTDTQYF. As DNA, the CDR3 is TGTGCCAGCAGCCCCGTTTTAGCGGGGAGCACAGATACGCAGTATTTT.